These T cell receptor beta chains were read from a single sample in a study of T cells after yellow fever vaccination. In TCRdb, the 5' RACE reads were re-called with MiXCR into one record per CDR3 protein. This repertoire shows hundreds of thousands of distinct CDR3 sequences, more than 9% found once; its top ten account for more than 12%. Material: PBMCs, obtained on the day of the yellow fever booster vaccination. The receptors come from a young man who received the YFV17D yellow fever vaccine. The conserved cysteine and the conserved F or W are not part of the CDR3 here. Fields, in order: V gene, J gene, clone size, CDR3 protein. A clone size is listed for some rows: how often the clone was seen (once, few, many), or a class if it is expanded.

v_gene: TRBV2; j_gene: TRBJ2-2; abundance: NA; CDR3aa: ASSASGYTGELF
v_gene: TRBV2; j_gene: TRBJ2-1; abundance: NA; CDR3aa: ASSAITQGTASQF
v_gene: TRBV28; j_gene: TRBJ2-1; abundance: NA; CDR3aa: ASSPRLSGSYNEQF
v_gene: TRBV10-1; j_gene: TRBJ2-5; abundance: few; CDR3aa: ASSETSGGQETQY
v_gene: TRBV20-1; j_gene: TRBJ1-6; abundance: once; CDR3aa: SARQFRNSPLH
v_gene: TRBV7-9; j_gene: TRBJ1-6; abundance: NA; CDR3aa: ASSLNRARVYSPLH
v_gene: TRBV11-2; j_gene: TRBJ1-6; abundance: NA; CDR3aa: ASTRSYGENYNSPLH
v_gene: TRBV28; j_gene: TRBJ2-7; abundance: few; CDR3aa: ASSRGLGYEQY
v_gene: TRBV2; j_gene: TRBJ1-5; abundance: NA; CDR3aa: ASSRAGQPQH
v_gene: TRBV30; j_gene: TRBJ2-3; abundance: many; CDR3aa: AWSVGSGRTWQY
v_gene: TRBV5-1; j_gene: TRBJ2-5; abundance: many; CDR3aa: ASSLEGGRETQY
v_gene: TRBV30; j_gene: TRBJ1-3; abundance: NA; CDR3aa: AWSSSGNTIY
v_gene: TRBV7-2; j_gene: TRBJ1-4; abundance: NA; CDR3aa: ASSRGGKDEKLF
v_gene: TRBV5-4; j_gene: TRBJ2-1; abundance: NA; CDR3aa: ASSLGSSASYNEQF
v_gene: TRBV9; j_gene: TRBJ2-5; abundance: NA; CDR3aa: ASSVAVNPVETQY
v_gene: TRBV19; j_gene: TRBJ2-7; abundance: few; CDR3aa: ASSKGQGSYEQY
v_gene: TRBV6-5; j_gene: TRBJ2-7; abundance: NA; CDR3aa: ASSYGPDRGTYEQY
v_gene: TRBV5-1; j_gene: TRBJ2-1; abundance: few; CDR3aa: ASSWGHSGSYNEQF
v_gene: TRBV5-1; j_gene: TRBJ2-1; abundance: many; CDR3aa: ASSFGQGPVEQF
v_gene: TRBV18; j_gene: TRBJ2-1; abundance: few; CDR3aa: ASSPGLTYNEQF
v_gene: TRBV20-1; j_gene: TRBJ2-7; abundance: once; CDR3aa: SARDSTVLGGQY
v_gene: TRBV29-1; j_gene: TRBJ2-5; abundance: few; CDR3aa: SVTGTSGETQY
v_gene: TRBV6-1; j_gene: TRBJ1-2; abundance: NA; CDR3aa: ASSDSLVYGYT
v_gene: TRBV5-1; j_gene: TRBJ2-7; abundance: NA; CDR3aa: ASSLGHGRDEQY
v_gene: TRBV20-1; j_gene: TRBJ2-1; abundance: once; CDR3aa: SARASVVGYNEQF
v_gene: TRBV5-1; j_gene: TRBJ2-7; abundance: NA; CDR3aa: ASSLEFRTGVYEQY